These 14 T cell receptor beta chains share one sample of origin, sequenced in a study of T cells in Graves' hyperthyroidism and ophthalmopathy. The investigators amplified TCR beta CDR3 regions from RNA transcripts. The primer set for the first-round RT-PCR of the TCR CDR3 was HTBI. TCRdb analysed the multiplex PCR reads with MiXCR anew, one entry per CDR3 protein. There are around 450,000 distinct CDR3 sequences in the sample; approximately 14% occur only once, and 5% to 6% lies in the top ten. Specimen: blood. The receptors were gathered from a woman aged 18-29 years with Graves' hyperthyroidism.

This clonotype has a count of ten or more. In nucleotides, the CDR3 is TGTGCCAGCAAAACCCCGGGACCTTCCAACGAGCAGTACTTC. Its translation is CASKTPGPSNEQYF. The rearrangement links TRBV28 to TRBJ2-7; D might be TRBD1 or TRBD2, each matching 5 bases. The CDR3 is made up of 14 amino acids. Germline V gene data show CDR1 as MDHEN and CDR2 as SYDVKM. Trimming took 7 bases from V and 5 from J, leaving 18 bases between them.

CDR3: CASSLTQHPYTGELFF. Here the CDR3 DNA reads TGTGCCAGCAGCTTAACACAACACCCATACACCGGGGAGCTGTTTTTT. This chain uses TRBV7-9 with TRBJ2-2; D gene unclear. V gave up 2 bases and J gave up 3 bases, with 13 bases separating them. The CDR3 runs to 16 residues. The V gene's germline CDR1 is SEHNR and CDR2 FQNEAQ (reference sequence).

Only a few counts were recorded for this clonotype. A much larger clone lies one base from this, so it may be a read error. The chain uses TRBV18 and TRBJ2-7, with D perhaps TRBD1 (5 bases). This CDR3 region has 14 residues. CDR1 KGHSH and CDR2 LQKENI come from the germline V gene. V gave up 0 bases and J gave up 5 bases, with 11 bases separating them. As DNA, the CDR3 is TGTGCCAGCTCACCACCGGCCAGGGAAAACGAGCAGTACTTC. This sequence encodes CASSPPARENEQYF.

The gene calls are TRBV29-1 and TRBJ2-1; 12 bases line up with TRBD2. The CDR3 runs 14 residues. After removal of 6 bases from V and 4 bases from J, the junction contained 4 bases not matched to a gene. Germline lookup yields CDR1 SQVTM and CDR2 ANQGSEA. The CDR3 region has the DNA TGCAGCGTCACGACTAGCGGGAGATACAATGAGCAGTTCTTC. Protein: CSVTTSGRYNEQFF.

This clonotype was observed many times. The chain employs TRBV11-3 and TRBJ2-3, with unresolved D. The CDR3 runs to 14 residues. Trimming shortened V by 1 base and J by 4 bases, and 9 bases separated the two germline ends. CDR1 and CDR2 from the germline V gene are SGHNT and YENEEA. The CDR3 DNA reads as TGTGCCAGCAGCTTAGGGGGTGTCGCAGATACGCAGTATTTT. Residues: CASSLGGVADTQYF.

This clonotype was found many times. The chain links TRBV12-5 to TRBJ1-2; 7 bases match TRBD1. CDR1 is LGHNT and CDR2 is FRNRAP in the germline V gene. Germline trimming cut 2 bases from V and 9 bases from J; bases unmatched to any gene: 6. The CDR3 extends over 13 amino acids. CDR3 coding DNA: TGTGCTAGTGGTTTGTACTCACAGGGGCGCTACACCTTC. Its translation is CASGLYSQGRYTF.

There are many counts of this clonotype. The V gene is TRBV7-2, the J gene TRBJ1-2, with 8 bases aligning to TRBD1. CDR3 length equals 15 residues. The V gene's germline CDR1 is SGHTA and CDR2 FQGNSA. Trimming removed 1 base from V and 4 bases from J; junction bases left unmatched: 5. The CDR3 DNA is TGTGCCAGCAGCTTAGAGGACAGGGCGATCTATGGCTACACCTTC. It encodes CASSLEDRAIYGYTF.

This clonotype was detected ten times or more. V is TRBV18 and J is TRBJ2-7; 7 bases map to TRBD1. CDR3 length: 17 residues. V gave up 1 base and J gave up 0 bases; unmatched junction bases: 9. Germline V gene sequence: CDR1 KGHSH, CDR2 LQKENI. The DNA for the CDR3 is TGTGCCAGCTCACCACAAGGCGGACAGGTGAGCTCCTACGAGCAGTACTTC. This sequence encodes CASSPQGGQVSSYEQYF.

This clonotype was counted a few times. Written as DNA, the CDR3 is TGCAGTGCTAGCCCCGGGACAGGGAACACCGGGGAGCTGTTTTTT. The encoded protein is CSASPGTGNTGELFF. This chain connects TRBV20-1 to TRBJ2-2, with 8 bases lining up with TRBD1. The CDR3 is 15 amino acids. Germline-derived CDR1 and CDR2 are DFQATT and SNEGSKA (reference sequence). V shed 3 bases, J shed 1 base, and the junction held 4 bases outside the gene matches.

In this sample, this clonotype turned up many times. The chain employs TRBV28 and TRBJ1-5; D is perhaps TRBD1 (5 bases). V lost 4 bases and J 2 bases, leaving 9 bases between the germline ends. The CDR3 totals 14 residues. Germline V CDR1 and CDR2: MDHEN, SYDVKM. Here the CDR3 reads CASSYDSGNQPQHF. Here the CDR3 DNA reads TGTGCCAGCAGTTATGACAGTGGCAATCAGCCCCAGCATTTT.

This clonotype was counted ten times or more. The junction departs from germline at one end; a sequencing error may be responsible. This chain connects TRBV3-1 to TRBJ2-3; no clear D gene. CDR3 length equals 14 residues. CDR1 is LGHDT, CDR2 YNNKEL, per germline (reference sequence). The CDR3 loop reads CASSQEGSTDTQYF. For the CDR3, the DNA is TGTGCCAGCAGCCAAGAAGGCAGCACAGACACGCAGTATTTT.

This clonotype was seen a few times. The rearrangement uses TRBV29-1 and TRBJ1-2; no firm D call. Trimming removed 5 bases from V and 8 bases from J, with 18 bases in between. Germline V gene lookup returns CDR1 SQVTM and CDR2 ANQGSEA. The CDR3 loop spans 13 amino acids. The CDR3 DNA sequence: TGCAGCGTTCTCGGACTCACTCCGGGAGGCTACACCTTC. The encoded protein is CSVLGLTPGGYTF.

The sample holds many counts of this clonotype. The rearrangement links TRBV20-1 to TRBJ2-1, with a tentative D call TRBD1 (5 bases). Germline assignment: CDR1 DFQATT and CDR2 SNEGSKA (reference sequence). The CDR3 is 14 amino acids. V was pared by 4 bases and J by 2 bases, with 12 bases between. The CDR3 loop reads CSAKQDATYNEQFF. The CDR3 coding sequence is TGCAGTGCTAAACAGGACGCTACCTACAATGAGCAGTTCTTC.

This clonotype was seen repeatedly, ten times or more. This sequence joins TRBV28 and TRBJ2-1, with TRBD2 matching over 9 bases. From germline, CDR1 is MDHEN and CDR2 SYDVKM. With V trimmed by 5 bases and J by 2 bases, 4 bases remained unmatched. This CDR3 is 15 amino acids long. In DNA form, the CDR3 reads TGTGCCAGCAGTAAGCGGGAGGAGGCCTACAATGAGCAGTTCTTC. Its protein product is CASSKREEAYNEQFF.